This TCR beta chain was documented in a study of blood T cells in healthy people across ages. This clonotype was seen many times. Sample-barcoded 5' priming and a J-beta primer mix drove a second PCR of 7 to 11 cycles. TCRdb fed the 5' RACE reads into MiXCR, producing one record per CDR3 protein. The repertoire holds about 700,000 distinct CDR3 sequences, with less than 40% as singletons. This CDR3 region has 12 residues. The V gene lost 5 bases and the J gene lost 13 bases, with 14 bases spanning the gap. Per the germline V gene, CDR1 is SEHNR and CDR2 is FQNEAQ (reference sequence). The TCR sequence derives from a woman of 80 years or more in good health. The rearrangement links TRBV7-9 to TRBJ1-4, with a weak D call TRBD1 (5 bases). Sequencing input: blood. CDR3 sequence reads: CASSLWQGRLFF. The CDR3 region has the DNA TGTGCCAGCAGCCTTTGGCAGGGTAGACTGTTTTTT.